What follows is one T cell receptor (beta chain) and its context. The target antigen is unknown. These data are taken from a study of blood T cells in healthy people across ages. Turning to the study itself: Capture by template switching was about one barcoded beta molecule per two T cells. The study, taken as a whole, reports: Researchers judged that diversity estimates from one million T cells fell short of true values.

This CDR3 spans 15 amino acids. Trimming stripped 5 bases from V and 0 bases from J, with 13 bases between. Looked up from germline, CDR1 is DFQATT and CDR2 is SNEGSKA (reference sequence). Sample-barcoded 5' priming and a J-beta primer mix drove a second PCR of 7 to 11 cycles. TCRdb processed the 5' RACE reads anew with MiXCR; each CDR3 protein has one entry. The table has about 1,400,000 distinct CDR3 sequences, around 59% seen once. This clonotype was obtained from a man aged 18 to 35 in good health. The rearrangement uses TRBV20-1 and TRBJ2-2, with D maybe TRBD1 (6 bases). Sample: blood. The CDR3 sequence: CSAPQGGANTGELFF. The CDR3 DNA follows: TGCAGTGCTCCACAGGGTGGTGCGAACACCGGGGAGCTGTTTTTT.